Here is one T cell receptor beta chain with its context. Its antigen is still unknown. No base quality information exists; no much larger clone differs at one position. Sample treatment or condition, as interpreted from the label and publication: approximately nine-day PBMC culture with coronavirus spike peptide pools or control peptides (ViraFEST assay). The ViraFEST assay, used in the study, expanded antigen-specific T cells with peptide pools and then identified the expanded clonotypes through TCR sequencing. Positive SARS-CoV-2 PCR tests in the convalescent patients dated from March to December 2020, before Alpha, Beta and Delta variants emerged in the United States. Each well held 2.2 million or so PBMCs cultured with roughly 10 ug/ml peptide pools in IMDM containing approximately 5% human AB serum and roughly 10 IU/ml IL-2. On days 3 and 7, half of the culture medium was replaced with fresh IL-2-containing medium. CD4+ T cells were isolated after roughly eleven days of culture through negative selection using the EasySep CD4+ T cell isolation kit. Ficoll-Paque Plus gradient centrifugation was used to isolate PBMCs from whole blood, and the isolated PBMCs were then either used fresh or cryopreserved at -140C. Triplicate wells were generally used for each culture condition.

This record belongs to a study of vaccination and CD4 T cells after COVID-19 (dated by TCRdb to between 2021 and 2023). In terms of the full investigation: SARS-CoV-2 positivity had been established in the convalescent patients by nasal swab PCR, and mild disease was recorded in roughly 10 of these patients and severe disease in one. In the convalescent cohort there were six males and four females, among whom were two Hispanic individuals, seven Caucasians, two Asians and one multiracial person. Two doses of either the Pfizer-BioNTech BNT162b2 vaccine (n=8) or the Moderna mRNA-1273 vaccine (n=2) were administered to participants. Post-COVID blood samples were collected from convalescent patients a median of around 100 days after diagnosis, with a range of roughly 35 to 161 days. The time from the second vaccine dose to post-vaccine blood sampling had a median of approximately 72 days and ranged from roughly 12 to 241 days. Overlapping spike peptide pools from SARS-CoV-2 and from the common cold coronaviruses HCoV-NL63, HCoV-OC43 and HCoV-229E were used as culture stimuli. In control cultures, a CEFX viral epitope pool was used as positive control, an HIV-1 Nef peptide pool was used as negative control, or no peptide was added. In 10 COVID-19 convalescent patients and a handful of infection-naive healthy vaccine recipients, the spike-specific CD4+ TCR repertoire before mRNA vaccination was compared with the repertoire after mRNA vaccination. General study outcomes and caveats: The median count of SARS-CoV-2-reactive clonotypes went up from around 20 after infection to approximately 40 after vaccination, although the change was not significant. Of the vaccine-specific clones in convalescent patients, 304 of 307, or nearly all, reacted only to SARS-CoV-2 spike and did not cross-react with common cold coronaviruses. Only a relatively small number of convalescent patients were included in the study, and early timepoints following natural infection were not analyzed. Among the post-vaccine SARS-CoV-2-reactive clones in convalescent patients, a median around 90% showed up only after vaccination, which suggests vaccine-specific priming.

The V and J ends are trimmed by 4 bases and 6 bases, leaving 15 bases between them. The CDR3, from cysteine to phenylalanine, totals 15 residues. This entry keeps only the CDR3 DNA: 45 bases, framed from base 1. CDR1 and CDR2 are read off the germline V gene (reference sequence) as SEHNR and FQNEAQ. Receptor amplification or capture employed PCR. At the Johns Hopkins FTIC core, DNA from the cultured CD4+ T cells underwent TCR sequencing with the Oncomine TCR Beta short-read assay. The QIAamp micro DNA kit was used to extract genomic DNA from the cultured CD4+ T cells. Oncomine TCR Beta libraries made from cultured CD4+ T cells were pooled using unique dual indexes and sequenced on an Illumina iSeq 100. As for the authors' bioinformatics: Non-productive sequences were removed, and CDR3s not starting with C, not ending with F or W, or shorter than 7 amino acids were discarded. Antigen-specific clonotypes were identified with the MANAFEST web application by comparing peptide-stimulated wells with reference and other culture wells. Positive clones required FDR below 0.05, an odds ratio above 5, and productive frequency above 0.1% in at least two of three replicate wells. Cross-reactive clonotypes were defined as significantly expanded in both SARS-CoV-2 spike wells and at least one common cold coronavirus spike condition. Using R version 3.6.1, CDR3 homology was evaluated through Levenshtein distances (stringdist) along with unrooted phylogenetic trees (ape). TCRdb passed the public sequencing reads through fastp at Q25 and MiXCR, retaining productive beta sequences. Entries that share a CDR3 protein sequence are merged under the most common genes and DNA. These V and J calls are TCRdb output, not the study's own analysis. The sample table records 10,000 to 13,000 distinct CDR3 sequences; 45% to 65% of these occur just once. The ten top clones hold roughly 10% of the sample.

The receptor's source is a human donor who had recovered from COVID-19. The material sequenced was CD4+ T cells from blood, cultured in vitro. The sequence is built from TRBV7-9 and TRBJ2-2, with the D gene not confidently named. The DNA reads as follows: TGTGCCAGCAGCTCCCCCCGCCGCGACGCCGGGGAGCTGTTTTTT. It codes for CASSSPRRDAGELFF. Full variable domain (CDR3 extended with the reference TRBV7-9 and TRBJ2-2 proteins): DTGVSQNPRHKITKRGQNVTFRCDPISEHNRLYWYRQTLGQGPEFLTYFQNEAQLEKSRLLSDRFSAERPKGSFSTLEIQRTEQGDSAMYLCASSSPRRDAGELFFGEGSRLTVL.